Described below is a single T cell receptor beta chain sequence and its context. Its antigen is still unknown. The data derive from a study of OX40 agonist ivuxolimab in advanced cancers. Study overall: The treatment was a fully human IgG2 OX40 agonist, ivuxolimab.

V was clipped by 4 bases and J by 0 bases; unmatched bases: 13. Per the germline V gene, CDR1 is SGHVS and CDR2 is FNYEAQ. The CDR3 covers 18 residues. Here immunoSEQ multiplex PCR was the method, and the copy in TCRdb shows in-frame clones only, minus some. The sample lists over 55,000 clones, more than 75% seen once, with around 8% in the top ten. Study observations and caveats: Among the least clonally expanded were partial responders at 0.1-3.0 mg/kg.

The chain employs TRBV7-6 and TRBJ2-3; 7 bases are a match to TRBD2. The source is an adult with an advanced solid tumor such as melanoma, head and neck, liver or kidney cancer. The specimen comprised CD4+ or CD8+ T cells sorted from blood, sampled in a trial of the OX40 agonist ivuxolimab. The CDR3 bases are TGTGCCAGCAGCTGGGGCGCTAGCGGTACCCTTAGCACAGATACGCAGTATTTT. Its protein product is CASSWGASGTLSTDTQYF. The whole variable domain, remainder taken from reference TRBV7-6 and TRBJ2-3, is GAGVSQSPRYKVTKRGQDVALRCDPISGHVSLYWYRQALGQGPEFLTYFNYEAQQDKSGLPNDRFSAERPEGSISTLTIQRTEQRDSAMYRCASSWGASGTLSTDTQYFGPGTRLTVL.